Listed here are 7 T cell receptor beta chains from one sample, sequenced in a study of CD8 T cells in ankylosing spondylitis. TCRdb re-analysed the 5' RACE reads in MiXCR, keeping a single row per CDR3 protein. There are 300,000 to 350,000 distinct CDR3 sequences in the sample; roughly 20% occur only once, and roughly 3.4% lies in the top ten. Sequenced material: blood, either unsorted or a sorted T cell fraction (not recorded which). These receptors came from a female donor with ankylosing spondylitis or in good health (not recorded which).

The chain couples TRBV7-2 to TRBJ2-1; 10 bases are a match to TRBD2. V was clipped by 7 bases and J by 1 base; unmatched bases: 4. The CDR3 extends over 15 amino acids. Germline CDR1 SGHTA, CDR2 FQGNSA. CDR3 nucleotide sequence: TGTGCCAGCAAGGCTAGCGGGAGTTCCTACAATGAGCAGTTCTTC. It is translated as CASKASGSSYNEQFF. The variable domain in full, with the rest retrieved from reference TRBV7-2 and TRBJ2-1, is GAGVSQSPSNKVTEKGKDVELRCDPISGHTALYWYRQSLGQGLEFLIYFQGNSAPDKSGLPSDRFSAERTGGSVSTLTIQRTQQEDSAVYLCASKASGSSYNEQFFGPGTRLTVL.

This clonotype was seen at least ten times. The V gene is TRBV20-1, the J gene TRBJ2-1, with TRBD2 matching 9 bases. With 6 bases clipped from V and 7 bases from J, the junction kept 10 bases outside the gene matches. There are 14 residues in the CDR3. CDR1 DFQATT and CDR2 SNEGSKA come from the germline V gene (reference sequence). The CDR3 sequence: CSATSLAGDNEQFF. The CDR3 DNA is TGCAGTGCCACGTCATTAGCGGGAGATAATGAGCAGTTCTTC.

This rearrangement joins TRBV11-2 to TRBJ2-1, with TRBD1 as a possible D gene (5 bases). This CDR3 is 16 amino acids long. Deletions cut 1 base from V and 5 bases from J, with 15 bases between. Per the germline V gene, CDR1 is SGHAT and CDR2 is FQNNGV. This CDR3 is CASSLVGRQGNNEQFF. DNA for the CDR3: TGTGCCAGCAGCTTAGTTGGGCGGCAGGGAAACAATGAGCAGTTCTTC.

This clonotype was seen only once. The chain joins TRBV6-2 or TRBV6-3 to TRBJ2-3; tentative D call: TRBD2 (6 bases). Per the germline V gene, CDR1 is MNHEY and CDR2 is SVGEGT. V lost 5 bases, J lost 3 bases, and 12 bases lay in between. This CDR3 comprises 14 residues. CDR3 sequence reads: CASSRTSRTDTQYF. The CDR3 DNA sequence: TGTGCCAGCAGTCGTACTAGCAGGACAGATACGCAGTATTTT.

The chain couples TRBV11-2 to TRBJ2-7; 10 positions agree with TRBD2. The germline V gene encodes CDR1 SGHAT and CDR2 FQNNGV. CDR3 length equals 16 residues. Germline trimming cut 4 bases from V and 2 bases from J; bases unmatched to any gene: 8. CDR3 region: CASSSVLAGDAYEQYF. Written as DNA, the CDR3 is TGTGCCAGCAGCTCGGTTCTAGCGGGAGATGCCTACGAGCAGTACTTC.

The chain couples TRBV7-2 to TRBJ1-2; no clear D gene. V was cut by 5 bases and J by 0 bases, with 10 bases left in between. The CDR3 is 14 residues long. Germline-derived CDR1 and CDR2 are SGHTA and FQGNSA. In DNA, the CDR3 is TGTGCCAGCAGCCAGCAACCCACTAACTATGGCTACACCTTC. Translating gives CASSQQPTNYGYTF.

The chain links TRBV20-1 to TRBJ1-2; no firm D call. Trimming shortened V by 5 bases and J by 4 bases, and 11 bases separated the two germline ends. Germline CDR1 DFQATT, CDR2 SNEGSKA (reference sequence). The CDR3 is 12 residues long. CDR3 sequence reads: CSAPNGRYGYTF. The CDR3 nucleotides read TGCAGTGCTCCGAACGGACGCTATGGCTACACCTTC.